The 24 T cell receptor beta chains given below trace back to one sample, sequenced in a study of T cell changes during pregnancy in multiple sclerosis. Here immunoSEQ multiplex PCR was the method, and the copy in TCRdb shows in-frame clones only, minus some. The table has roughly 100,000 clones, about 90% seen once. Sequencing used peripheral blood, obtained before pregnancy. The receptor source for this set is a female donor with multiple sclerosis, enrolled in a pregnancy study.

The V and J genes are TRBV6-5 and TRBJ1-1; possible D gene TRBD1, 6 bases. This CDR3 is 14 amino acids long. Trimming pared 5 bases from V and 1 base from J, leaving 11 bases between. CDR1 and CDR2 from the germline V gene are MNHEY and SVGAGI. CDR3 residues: CASSQRQENTEAFF. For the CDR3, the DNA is TGTGCCAGCAGTCAAAGACAGGAGAACACTGAAGCTTTCTTT.

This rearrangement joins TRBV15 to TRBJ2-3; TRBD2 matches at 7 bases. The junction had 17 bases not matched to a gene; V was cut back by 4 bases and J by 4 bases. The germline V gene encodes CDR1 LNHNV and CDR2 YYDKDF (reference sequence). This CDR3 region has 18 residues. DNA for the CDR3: TGTGCCACCAGCATAGGTTTCCAGGGAGGGGATCAGTCAGATACGCAGTATTTT. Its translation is CATSIGFQGGDQSDTQYF.

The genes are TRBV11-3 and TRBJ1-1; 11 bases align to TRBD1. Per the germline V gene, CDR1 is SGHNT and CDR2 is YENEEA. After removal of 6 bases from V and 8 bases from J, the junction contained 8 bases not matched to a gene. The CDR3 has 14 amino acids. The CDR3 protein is CASSRTGGLGEAFF. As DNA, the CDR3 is TGTGCCAGCAGTCGGACAGGGGGCTTGGGGGAAGCTTTCTTT.

CDR3 sequence reads: CASSPRDRLGYEQYF. Written as DNA, the CDR3 is TGCGCCAGCAGCCCCCGGGACAGGTTAGGATACGAGCAGTACTTC. V and J are TRBV5-1 and TRBJ2-7, with 8 bases identical to TRBD1. Trimming at V came to 4 bases and at J to 4 bases, leaving 10 bases not matched to a gene. Germline V CDR1 and CDR2: SGHRS, YFSETQ. The CDR3 consists of 15 residues.

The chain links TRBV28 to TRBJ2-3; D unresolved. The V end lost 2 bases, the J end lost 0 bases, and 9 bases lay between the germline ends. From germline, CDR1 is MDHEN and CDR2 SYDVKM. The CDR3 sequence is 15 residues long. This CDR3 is CASSLVAESTDTQYF. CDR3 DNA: TGTGCCAGCAGTTTAGTGGCGGAAAGCACAGATACGCAGTATTTT.

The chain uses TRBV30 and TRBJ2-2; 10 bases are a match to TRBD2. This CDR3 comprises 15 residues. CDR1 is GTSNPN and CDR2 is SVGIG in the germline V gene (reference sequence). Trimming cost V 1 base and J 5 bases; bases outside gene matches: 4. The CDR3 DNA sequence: TGTGCCTGGAGTGATGGACTAGCGGCGACCGGGGAGCTGTTTTTT. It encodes CAWSDGLAATGELFF. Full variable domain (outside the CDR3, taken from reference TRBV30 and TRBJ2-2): SQTIHQWPATLVQPVGSPLSLECTVEGTSNPNLYWYRQAAGRGLQLLFYSVGIGQISSEVPQNLSASRPQDRQFILSSKKLLLSDSGFYLCAWSDGLAATGELFFGEGSRLTVL.

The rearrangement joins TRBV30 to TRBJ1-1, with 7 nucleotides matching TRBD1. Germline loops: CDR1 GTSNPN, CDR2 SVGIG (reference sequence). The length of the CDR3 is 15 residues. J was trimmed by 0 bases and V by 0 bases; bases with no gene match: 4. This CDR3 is CAWSVWDSMNTEAFF. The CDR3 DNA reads TGTGCCTGGAGTGTCTGGGACAGTATGAACACTGAAGCTTTCTTT.

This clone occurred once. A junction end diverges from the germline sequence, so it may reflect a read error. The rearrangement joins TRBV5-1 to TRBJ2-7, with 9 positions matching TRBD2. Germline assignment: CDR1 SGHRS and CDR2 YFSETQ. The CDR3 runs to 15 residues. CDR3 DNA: TGTGCCAGCAGCTTGGAACTAGCGGGTGGGTCCGAGCAGTACTTC. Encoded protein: CASSLELAGGSEQYF.

DNA of the CDR3: TGTGCCAGCAGCCCCCGGGAGAAGACCCTCAAAAAATCCTACAATGAGCAGTTCTTC. It yields the protein CASSPREKTLKKSYNEQFF. This rearrangement joins TRBV7-6 to TRBJ2-1, with D possibly TRBD2 on 6 matching bases. CDR1 and CDR2 from the germline V gene are SGHVS and FNYEAQ. V was trimmed by 5 bases and J by 1 base, leaving 24 bases between them. The CDR3 sequence is 19 residues long.

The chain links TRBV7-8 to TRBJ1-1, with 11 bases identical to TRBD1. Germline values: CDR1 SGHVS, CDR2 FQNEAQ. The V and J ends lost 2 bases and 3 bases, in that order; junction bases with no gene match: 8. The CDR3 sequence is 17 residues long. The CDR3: CASSLLSGQGAHTEAFF. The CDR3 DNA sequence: TGTGCCAGCAGCTTACTATCTGGACAGGGGGCTCACACTGAAGCTTTCTTT.

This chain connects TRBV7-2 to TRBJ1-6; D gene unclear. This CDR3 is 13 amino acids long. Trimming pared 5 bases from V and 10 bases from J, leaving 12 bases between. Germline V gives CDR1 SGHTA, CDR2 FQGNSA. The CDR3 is CASSPVYSSPLHF. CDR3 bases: TGTGCCAGCAGCCCAGTATATAGCTCACCCCTCCACTTT. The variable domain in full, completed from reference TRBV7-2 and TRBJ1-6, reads GAGVSQSPSNKVTEKGKDVELRCDPISGHTALYWYRQSLGQGLEFLIYFQGNSAPDKSGLPSDRFSAERTGGSVSTLTIQRTQQEDSAVYLCASSPVYSSPLHFGNGTRLTVT.

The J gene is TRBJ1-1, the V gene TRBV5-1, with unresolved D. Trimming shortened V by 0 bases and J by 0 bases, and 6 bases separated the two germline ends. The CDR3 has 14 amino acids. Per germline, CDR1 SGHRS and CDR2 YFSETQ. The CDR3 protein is CASSLDRVNTEAFF. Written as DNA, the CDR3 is TGCGCCAGCAGCTTGGACAGAGTGAACACTGAAGCTTTCTTT.

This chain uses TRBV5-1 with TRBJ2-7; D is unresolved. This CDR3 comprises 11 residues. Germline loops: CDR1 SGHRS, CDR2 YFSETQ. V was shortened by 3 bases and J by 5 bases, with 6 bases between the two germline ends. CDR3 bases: TGCGCCAGCAGCTCCGCGCACGAGCAGTACTTC. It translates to CASSSAHEQYF.

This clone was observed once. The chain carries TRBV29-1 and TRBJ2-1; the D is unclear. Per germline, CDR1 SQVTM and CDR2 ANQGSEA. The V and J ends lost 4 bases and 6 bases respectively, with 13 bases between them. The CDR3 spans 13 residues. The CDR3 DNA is TGCAGCGTTGCGGCGGAGTCGTTCAATGAGCAGTTCTTC. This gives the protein CSVAAESFNEQFF.

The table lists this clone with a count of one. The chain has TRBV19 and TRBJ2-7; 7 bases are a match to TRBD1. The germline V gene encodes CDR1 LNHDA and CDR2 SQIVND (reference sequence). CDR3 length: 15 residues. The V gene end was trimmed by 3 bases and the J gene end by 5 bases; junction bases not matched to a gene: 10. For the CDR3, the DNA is TGTGCCAGTAGTATTTTGACAGGGATAGGTCACGAGCAGTACTTC. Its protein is CASSILTGIGHEQYF. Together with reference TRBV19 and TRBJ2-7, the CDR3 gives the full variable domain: DGGITQSPKYLFRKEGQNVTLSCEQNLNHDAMYWYRQDPGQGLRLIYYSQIVNDFQKGDIAEGYSVSREKKESFPLTVTSAQKNPTAFYLCASSILTGIGHEQYFGPGTRLTVT.

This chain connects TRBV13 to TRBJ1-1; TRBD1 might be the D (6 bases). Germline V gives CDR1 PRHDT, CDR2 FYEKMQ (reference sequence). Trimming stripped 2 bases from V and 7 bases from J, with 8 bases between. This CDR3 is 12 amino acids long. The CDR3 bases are TGTGCCAGCAGCTTACGAGGGGGTGAAGCTTTCTTT. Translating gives CASSLRGGEAFF.

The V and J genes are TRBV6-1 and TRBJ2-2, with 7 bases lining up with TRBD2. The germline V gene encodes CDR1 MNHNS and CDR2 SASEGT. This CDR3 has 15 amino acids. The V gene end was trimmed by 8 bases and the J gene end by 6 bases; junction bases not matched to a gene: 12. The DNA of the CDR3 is TGTGCCAGCGGGAGGGCCTGGGGAACAGCCGGGGAGCTGTTTTTT. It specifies CASGRAWGTAGELFF.

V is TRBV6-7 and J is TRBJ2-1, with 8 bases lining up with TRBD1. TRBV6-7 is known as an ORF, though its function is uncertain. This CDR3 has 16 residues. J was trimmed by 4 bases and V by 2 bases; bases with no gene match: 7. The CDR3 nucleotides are TGTGCCAGCAGTTACCTCCCCGGGACAGGATACAATGAGCAGTTCTTC. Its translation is CASSYLPGTGYNEQFF.

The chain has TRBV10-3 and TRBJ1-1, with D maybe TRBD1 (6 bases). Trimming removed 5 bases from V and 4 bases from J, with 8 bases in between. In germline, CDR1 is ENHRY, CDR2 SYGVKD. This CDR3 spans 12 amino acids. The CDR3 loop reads CAISSGVTEAFF. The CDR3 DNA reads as TGTGCCATCAGTTCAGGGGTCACTGAAGCTTTCTTT.

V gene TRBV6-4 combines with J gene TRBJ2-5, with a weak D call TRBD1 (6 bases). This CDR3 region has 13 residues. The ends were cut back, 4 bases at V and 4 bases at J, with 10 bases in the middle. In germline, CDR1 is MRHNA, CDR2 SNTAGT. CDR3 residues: CASSAVQGETQYF. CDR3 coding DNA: TGTGCCAGCAGTGCCGTACAGGGAGAGACCCAGTACTTC.

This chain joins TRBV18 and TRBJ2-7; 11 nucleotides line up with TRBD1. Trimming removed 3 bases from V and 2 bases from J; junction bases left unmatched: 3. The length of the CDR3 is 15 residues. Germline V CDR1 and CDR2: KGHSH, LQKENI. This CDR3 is CASSPGQGAAYEQYF. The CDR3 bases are TGTGCCAGCTCACCTGGACAGGGGGCGGCCTACGAGCAGTACTTC. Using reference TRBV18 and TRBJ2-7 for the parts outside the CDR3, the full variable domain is NAGVMQNPRHLVRRRGQEARLRCSPMKGHSHVYWYRQLPEEGLKFMVYLQKENIIDESGMPKERFSAEFPKEGPSILRIQQVVRGDSAAYFCASSPGQGAAYEQYFGPGTRLTVT.

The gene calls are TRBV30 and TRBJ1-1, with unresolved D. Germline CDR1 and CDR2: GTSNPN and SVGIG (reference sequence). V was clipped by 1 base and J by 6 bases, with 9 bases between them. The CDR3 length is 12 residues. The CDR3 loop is CAWSAGGPEAFF. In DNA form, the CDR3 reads TGTGCCTGGAGTGCTGGAGGCCCTGAAGCTTTCTTT.

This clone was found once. CDR3 sequence (DNA): TGTGCCAGTAGTATCGGGGGAGGACGCCACTATGGCTACACCTTC. Its protein is CASSIGGGRHYGYTF. The genes are TRBV19 and TRBJ1-2, with D perhaps TRBD1 (5 bases). V gave up 3 bases and J gave up 3 bases, with 14 bases separating them. CDR1 and CDR2 (germline): LNHDA, SQIVND (reference sequence). This CDR3 region has 15 residues.

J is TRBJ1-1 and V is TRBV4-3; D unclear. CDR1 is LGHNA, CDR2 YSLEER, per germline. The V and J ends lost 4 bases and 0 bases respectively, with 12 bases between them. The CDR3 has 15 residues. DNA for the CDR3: TGCGCCAGCAGCCGAACCGAACTCCTGAACACTGAAGCTTTCTTT. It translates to CASSRTELLNTEAFF.